This T cell receptor (beta chain) stems from a study of blood T cell repertoires in COVID-19. In the authors' workflow: Amplification from reference gene primers served as the basis for estimated nucleated cell counts. The assay was immunoSEQ multiplex PCR, and TCRdb's table has in-frame clones only and misses some. Clone size and V and J calls were adopted from that table, with D and trimming inferred from the DNA. Of 90,000 to 120,000 clones detected, 60% to 85% appear once; the ten largest clones hold roughly 4%. V shed 2 bases, J shed 3 bases, and the junction held 4 bases outside the gene matches. Germline V gives CDR1 SGHRS, CDR2 YFSETQ. CDR3 length: 14 amino acids.

The rearrangement links TRBV5-1 to TRBJ1-2; 7 nucleotides align to TRBD1. The sequenced material came from peripheral blood. The receptor was derived from a man aged 70-80 years with acute or convalescent COVID-19. This CDR3 reads CASSLTGDHYGYTF. CDR3 in DNA: TGCGCCAGCAGCTTAACAGGGGACCACTATGGCTACACCTTC.